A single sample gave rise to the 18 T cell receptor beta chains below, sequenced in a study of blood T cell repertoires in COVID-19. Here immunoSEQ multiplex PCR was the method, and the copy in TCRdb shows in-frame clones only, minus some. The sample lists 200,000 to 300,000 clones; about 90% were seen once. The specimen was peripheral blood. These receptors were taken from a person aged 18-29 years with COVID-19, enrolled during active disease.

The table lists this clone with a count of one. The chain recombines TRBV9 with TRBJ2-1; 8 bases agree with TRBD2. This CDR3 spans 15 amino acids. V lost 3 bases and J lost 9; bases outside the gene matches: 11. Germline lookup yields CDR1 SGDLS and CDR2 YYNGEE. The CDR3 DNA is TGTGCCAGCAGCGCCCCGGGACTAGTTTTTAGTGAGCAGTTCTTC. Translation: CASSAPGLVFSEQFF.

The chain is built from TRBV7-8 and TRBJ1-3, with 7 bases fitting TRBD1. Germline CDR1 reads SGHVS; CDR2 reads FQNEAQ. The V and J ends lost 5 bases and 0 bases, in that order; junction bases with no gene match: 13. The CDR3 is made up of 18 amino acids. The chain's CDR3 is CASSGPGRRQGSGNTIYF. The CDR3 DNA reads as TGTGCCAGCAGCGGACCCGGCCGGAGACAGGGCTCTGGAAACACCATATATTTT.

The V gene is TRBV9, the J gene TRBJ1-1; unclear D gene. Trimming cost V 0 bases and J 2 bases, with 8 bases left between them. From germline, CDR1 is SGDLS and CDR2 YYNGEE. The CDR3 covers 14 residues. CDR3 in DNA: TGTGCCAGCAGCGTAGTTTCGGTAAACACTGAAGCTTTCTTT. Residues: CASSVVSVNTEAFF.

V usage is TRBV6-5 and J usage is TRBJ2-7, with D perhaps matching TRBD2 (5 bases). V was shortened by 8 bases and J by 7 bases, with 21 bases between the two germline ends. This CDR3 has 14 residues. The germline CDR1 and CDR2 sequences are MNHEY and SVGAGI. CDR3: CASGYGLQVEEQYF. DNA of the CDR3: TGTGCCAGCGGATATGGACTCCAGGTGGAGGAGCAGTACTTC.

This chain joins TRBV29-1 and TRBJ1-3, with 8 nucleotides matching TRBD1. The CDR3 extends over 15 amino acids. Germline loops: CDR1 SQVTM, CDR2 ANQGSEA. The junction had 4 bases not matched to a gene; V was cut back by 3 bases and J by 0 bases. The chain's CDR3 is CSVDMTGVSGNTIYF. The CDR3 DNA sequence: TGCAGCGTTGACATGACAGGGGTCTCTGGAAACACCATATATTTT.

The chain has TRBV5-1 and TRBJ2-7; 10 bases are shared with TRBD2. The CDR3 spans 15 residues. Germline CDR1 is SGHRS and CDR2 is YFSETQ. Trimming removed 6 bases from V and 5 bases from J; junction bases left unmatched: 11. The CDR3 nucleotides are TGCGCCAGCACTGACAGGTCTAGCGGGAGTAACGAGCAGTACTTC. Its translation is CASTDRSSGSNEQYF. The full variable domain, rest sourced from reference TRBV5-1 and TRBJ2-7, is KAGVTQTPRYLIKTRGQQVTLSCSPISGHRSVSWYQQTPGQGLQFLFEYFSETQRNKGNFPGRFSGRQFSNSRSEMNVSTLELGDSALYLCASTDRSSGSNEQYFGPGTRLTVT.

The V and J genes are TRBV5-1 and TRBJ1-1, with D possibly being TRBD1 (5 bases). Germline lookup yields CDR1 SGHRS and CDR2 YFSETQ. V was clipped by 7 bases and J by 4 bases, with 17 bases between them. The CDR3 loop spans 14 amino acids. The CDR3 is CASGPDIYPTEAFF. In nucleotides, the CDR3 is TGCGCCAGCGGCCCGGACATTTACCCCACTGAAGCTTTCTTT.

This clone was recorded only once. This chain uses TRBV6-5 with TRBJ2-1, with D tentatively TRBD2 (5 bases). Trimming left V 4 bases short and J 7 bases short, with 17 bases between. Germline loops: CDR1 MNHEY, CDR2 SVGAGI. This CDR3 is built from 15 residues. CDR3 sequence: CASSSTSGINNEQFF. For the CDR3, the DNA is TGTGCCAGCAGTTCTACTAGTGGGATTAATAATGAGCAGTTCTTC.

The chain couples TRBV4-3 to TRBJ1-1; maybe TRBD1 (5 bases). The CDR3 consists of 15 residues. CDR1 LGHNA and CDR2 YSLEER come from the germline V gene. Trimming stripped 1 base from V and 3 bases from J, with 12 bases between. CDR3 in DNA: TGCGCCAGCAGCCAAGGGAGTAGGGGTTACACTGAAGCTTTCTTT. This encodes CASSQGSRGYTEAFF.

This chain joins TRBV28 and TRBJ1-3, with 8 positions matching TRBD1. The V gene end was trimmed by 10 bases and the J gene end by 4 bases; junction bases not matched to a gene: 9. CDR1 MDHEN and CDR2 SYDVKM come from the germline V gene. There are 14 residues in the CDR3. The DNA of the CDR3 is TGTGCCACCCTGGACAGGGCCAGGGGAAACACCATATATTTT. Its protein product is CATLDRARGNTIYF.

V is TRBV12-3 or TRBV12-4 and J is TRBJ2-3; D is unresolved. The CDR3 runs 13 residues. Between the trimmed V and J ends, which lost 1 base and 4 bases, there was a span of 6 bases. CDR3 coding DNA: TGTGCCAGCAGTTTAGTCTCTCCAGATACGCAGTATTTT. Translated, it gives CASSLVSPDTQYF.

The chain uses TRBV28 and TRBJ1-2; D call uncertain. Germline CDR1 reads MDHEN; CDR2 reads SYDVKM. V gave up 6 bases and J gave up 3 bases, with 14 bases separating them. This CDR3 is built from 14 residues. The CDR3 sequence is CASSPSGSHYGYTF. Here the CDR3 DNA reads TGTGCCAGCAGCCCGTCCGGGTCGCACTATGGCTACACCTTC.

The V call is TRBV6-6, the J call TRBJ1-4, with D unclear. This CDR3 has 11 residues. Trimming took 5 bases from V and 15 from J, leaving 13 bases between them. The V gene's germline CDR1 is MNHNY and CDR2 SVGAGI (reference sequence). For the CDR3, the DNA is TGTGCCAGCAGTAATTTGAGAGGAGTGTTTTTT. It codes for CASSNLRGVFF.

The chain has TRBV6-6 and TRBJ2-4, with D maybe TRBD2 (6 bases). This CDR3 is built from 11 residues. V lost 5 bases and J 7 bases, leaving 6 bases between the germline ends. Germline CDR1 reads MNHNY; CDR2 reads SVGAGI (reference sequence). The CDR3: CASSSGNIQYF. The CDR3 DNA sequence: TGTGCCAGCAGTAGCGGGAACATTCAGTACTTC.

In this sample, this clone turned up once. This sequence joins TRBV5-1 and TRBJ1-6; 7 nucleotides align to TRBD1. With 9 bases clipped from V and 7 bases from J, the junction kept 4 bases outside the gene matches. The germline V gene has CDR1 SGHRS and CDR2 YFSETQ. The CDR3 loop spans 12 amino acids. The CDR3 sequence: CATRQGNSPLHF. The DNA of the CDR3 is TGCGCCACCAGACAGGGCAATTCACCCCTCCACTTT.

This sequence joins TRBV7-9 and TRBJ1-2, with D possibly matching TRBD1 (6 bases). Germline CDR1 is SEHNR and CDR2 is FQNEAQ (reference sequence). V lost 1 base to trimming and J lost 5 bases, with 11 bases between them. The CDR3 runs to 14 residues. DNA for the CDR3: TGTGCCAGCAGCTTAGGTACAGGGCTTTATGGCTACACCTTC. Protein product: CASSLGTGLYGYTF.

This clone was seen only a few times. The CDR3, as DNA: TGTGCCACCAGCAGAAACTCAAATGAGCAGTTCTTC. Its protein product is CATSRNSNEQFF. The chain joins TRBV15 to TRBJ2-1; unclear D gene. The CDR3 has 12 residues. The germline V and J ends were trimmed by 2 bases and 7 bases, with 6 bases remaining between them. Germline CDR1 is LNHNV and CDR2 is YYDKDF (reference sequence).

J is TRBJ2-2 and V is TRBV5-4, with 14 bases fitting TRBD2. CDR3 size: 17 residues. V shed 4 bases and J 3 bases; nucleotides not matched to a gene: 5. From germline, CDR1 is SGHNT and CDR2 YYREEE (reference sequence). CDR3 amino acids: CASSTGLAGDYTGELFF. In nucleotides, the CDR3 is TGTGCCAGCAGCACGGGACTAGCGGGAGACTACACCGGGGAGCTGTTTTTT.